The clone carrying this TCR beta chain was counted ten times or more. Some clones are missing from TCRdb's copy, which holds only in-frame ones; the method was immunoSEQ multiplex PCR. The table shows about 37,000 clones, with over 30% occurring only once. The sample is drawn from a study of sequential checkpoint blockade in melanoma. Study background: Patients were randomized 1:1 to nivolumab-then-ipilimumab or ipilimumab-then-nivolumab first-line. Both treatment sequences were followed by maintenance nivolumab. TCRbeta immunosequencing was performed on DNA from roughly 99 pretreatment melanoma tumor samples.

Treatment reported: randomized to nivolumab then ipilimumab (arm A) or the reverse (arm B). The sample consisted of tumor tissue (inferred from file names), taken from a patient given nivolumab and ipilimumab in sequence. The clonotype was recovered from a human donor with melanoma.

The CDR3 protein is CASSLEGSFSGELFF. The CDR3 region has the DNA TGTGCCAGCAGCTTAGAGGGCAGTTTCTCCGGGGAGCTGTTTTTT. This chain joins TRBV11-3 and TRBJ2-2; unclear D gene. Germline V lookup: CDR1 SGHNT, CDR2 YENEEA. V dropped 0 bases and J dropped 6 bases, with 11 bases sitting between them. The CDR3 extends over 15 amino acids.